This T cell receptor beta chain appears in the sequencing data of a study of CD8 T cells in ankylosing spondylitis. Molecular-barcoded quantitative 5'-RACE produced these TCR beta libraries. TCRdb itself ran the 5' RACE reads through MiXCR, one entry per CDR3 protein. This sample carries about 330,000 distinct CDR3 sequences, 7.5% to 9% of them seen once, and the ten largest clones take about 14%. CDR1 is DFQATT and CDR2 is SNEGSKA in the germline V gene (reference sequence). The length of the CDR3 is 16 residues. Broader study findings: Typical of ankylosing spondylitis blood, it appeared, was a TCR beta motif of eight highly homologous variants. In synovial fluid and blood from reactive arthritis, some motif variants were previously reported.

This clonotype has just a few counts. Its antigen remains unknown. The junction differs from germline at one of its ends, possibly a read error. Sequencing was performed on blood, either unsorted or a sorted T cell fraction (not recorded which). This rearrangement joins TRBV20-1 to TRBJ2-1; 9 bases agree with TRBD2. This receptor was obtained from a male donor with ankylosing spondylitis. CDR3 DNA sequence: TGCAGTGCTAGAGCCAGTAGCGGGAGCTCCTTCAATGAGCAGTTCTTC. This encodes CSARASSGSSFNEQFF.